This T cell receptor beta chain was identified in a study of shared clonotypes between healthy human individuals. Study overall: Donor composition was two women and three men, aged 18 to 49. The study, taken as a whole, reports: Across subsets, estimated richness was generally greater for naive than for memory populations. Across a few donors, naive CD4 shared about 5%, naive CD8 under 4%, memory CD4 roughly 2.4%, memory CD8 0.4%. It was the few donors that limited the genetic and exposure-history diversity represented.

Per the germline V gene, CDR1 is MNHEY and CDR2 is SMNVEV (reference sequence). Trimming pared 1 base from V and 2 bases from J, leaving 5 bases between. This CDR3 region has 13 residues. Terminally differentiated effector memory CD45RA+ cells were excluded from the naive CD8 cells, which were CD45RO-negative and positively selected for CCR7. In its sample, this clone was seen a few times. What it recognizes is unknown. Other DNA variants within this sample encode the same CDR3. Clones were read by immunoSEQ multiplex PCR, and TCRdb kept only the in-frame ones, dropping some. The sample shows roughly 2.1 million clones, 90% to 95% of them seen only once.

This rearrangement joins TRBV27 to TRBJ1-1; D remains ambiguous. This receptor was obtained from a man aged 18 to 29 in good health. Some clones in this sample may be carry-over from other donors' samples. Sample: naive CD8+ T cells from PBMCs. CDR3 nucleotides: TGTGCCAGCAGTTTATTGGGAAACACTGAAGCTTTCTTT. Its protein is CASSLLGNTEAFF.